This T cell receptor beta chain emerged from a study of response to subunit inactivated influenza vaccine (dated by TCRdb to between 2018 and 2020). Regarding the research as a whole: The study used deep quantitative T cell receptor repertoire profiling to track responses to a trivalent subunit inactivated influenza vaccine. Here is what the overall study found, with its caveats: It was suggested by the authors that each seasonal influenza vaccination may recruit only a limited number of new T cells.

Library creation used RT-PCR. The reads were generated on an Illumina HiSeq 2500. TCRdb itself trimmed the public reads at Q25 with fastp, ran MiXCR and retained productive beta chains. Entries are consolidated by CDR3 protein sequence, retaining the most common genes and DNA. A total of roughly 550,000 distinct CDR3 sequences appear in this sample, 20% to 25% of them only once. Jointly, the top ten make up 2.8% of the sample. As to this clonotype: Which antigen it targets is not known. It has no much larger one-base neighbor in the sample; base qualities were not kept.

Taken from the germline V gene (reference sequence), the CDR1 and CDR2 loops are GTSNPN and SVGIG. From its cysteine to its phenylalanine, the CDR3 spans 12 amino acids. Only CDR3 DNA is held: 36 bases, read in frame from base 1. At the junction V is shortened by 4 bases and J by 1 base, with 7 bases in between. The data were also submitted as part of a second study, on T cells expressing NK-cell markers. The second study, in turn, reports: 5'RACE template switching, by which a universal primer site and unique molecular identifiers were added, was used to make TCR beta cDNA libraries. Three sorted T-cell subsets (CD3+CD56+NKG2C+, CD3+CD56+NKG2C- and CD3+CD56-NKG2C+) from about 8 donors had their TCR beta-chain repertoires profiled. Of the eight sequenced donors, seven were found to be HCMV-seropositive and one was found to be HCMV-seronegative. To restrict sorting to alphabetaTCR-expressing T cells, an anti-gammadeltaTCR antibody was added in several experiments. In several donors, the dominant CD3+CD56+NKG2C+ clonotypes ranked among the top 10 CD8+ clonotypes, making up roughly 1.0-7.5% of CD8+ T cells. Those dominant clonotypes were again the most abundant among CD3+CD56-NKG2C+ cells in a handful of donors, at about 25-60.1%. Whether the expanded NKG2C-expressing T cell clones were specific for HCMV antigens remained unclear. The eight sequenced donors were randomly selected healthy volunteers, three men and five women. HCMV serostatus was determined by detecting HCMV-specific IgG in serum with a commercial ELISA kit. Peripheral blood mononuclear cells were isolated from blood by Ficoll density gradient centrifugation. CD4+ and CD8+ T cells were isolated from PBMC by magnetic immunoseparation with Miltenyi isolation kits. Synthesis of cDNA was primed from the TCR beta constant segment and was followed by two consecutive PCR amplification steps. Illumina HiSeq 2000/2500, MiSeq or NextSeq was used to sequence libraries as 2 x 150 bp reads. Reads were demultiplexed and grouped by UMI with MIGEC, and clonotypes were assembled and quantified with MiTCR. To remove erroneous sequences, TCR cDNA sequences were retained only when supported by two or more reads. The tcR package was used for downstream repertoire analysis, and clonotypes were matched across fractions by CDR3 nucleotide sequence plus V segment. VDJmatch was used to annotate antigen specificity against VDJdb, with one amino acid substitution in CDR3 allowed.

Recombination connected TRBV30 to TRBJ1-2; no D gene is confidently identified. This TCR derives from a man aged 50 to 60 who received an inactivated influenza vaccine. Donor details come from another sample of the same person, matched by shared clones. Specimen: CD4+ T cells sorted from PBMCs, collected approximately 13 days after vaccination. The sequence in DNA is TGTGCCTGGACTTGGGATAACTATGGCTACACCTTC. It translates as CAWTWDNYGYTF.